A single sample is the source of the 21 T cell receptor beta chains below, sequenced in a study of blood T cells in healthy people across ages. Together with a sample-barcoded 5' primer, a J-beta primer mix was included in a second PCR lasting about 7 to 12 cycles. One entry per CDR3 protein, called by TCRdb with MiXCR from the 5' RACE reads. This sample has approximately 1,700,000 distinct CDR3 sequences, with about 39% found just once. Sequences were obtained from blood. The receptors stem from a human donor in good health.

This clonotype was seen a few times. The chain employs TRBV9 and TRBJ1-2; 8 positions match TRBD1. Trimming removed 3 bases from V and 6 bases from J; junction bases left unmatched: 4. Germline V CDR1 and CDR2: SGDLS, YYNGEE. This CDR3 has 13 residues. Here the CDR3 DNA reads TGTGCCAGCAGCGCGACAGGGGTTAATGGCTACACCTTC. It codes for CASSATGVNGYTF.

J is TRBJ1-5 and V is TRBV27, with a tentative D call TRBD1 (5 bases). CDR3 length: 15 residues. The germline V and J ends were trimmed by 3 bases and 1 base, with 10 bases remaining between them. Looked up from germline, CDR1 is MNHEY and CDR2 is SMNVEV (reference sequence). CDR3 nucleotide sequence: TGTGCCAGCAGTTTCACGAGGGACAGCAATCAGCCCCAGCATTTT. This translates into CASSFTRDSNQPQHF.

This clonotype was found a few times. At one of its ends the junction is not consistent with the germline gene, which may arise from a read error. The chain uses TRBV6-5 and TRBJ1-2; TRBD1 aligns across 9 bases. The CDR3 totals 16 residues. CDR1 is MNHEY and CDR2 is SVGAGI in the germline V gene. The CDR3 DNA sequence: TGTGCCAGCAGCCGGACAGGGGTCACTCCTAAGTATGGCTACACCTTC. Protein product: CASSRTGVTPKYGYTF.

The rearrangement uses TRBV6-6 and TRBJ2-5, with a weak D call TRBD2 (5 bases). V was shortened by 6 bases and J by 1 base, with 18 bases between the two germline ends. The CDR3 totals 16 residues. Germline values: CDR1 MNHNY, CDR2 SVGAGI (reference sequence). For the CDR3, the DNA is TGTGCCAGCAGGACTACGGCCGCACGAACCCAAGAGACCCAGTACTTC. It translates to CASRTTAARTQETQYF.

V usage is TRBV7-6 and J usage is TRBJ1-1, with D hard to call. With 5 bases removed from V and 3 bases from J, the gap between germline ends came to 25 bases. Looked up from germline, CDR1 is SGHVS and CDR2 is FNYEAQ. The CDR3 length is 18 residues. DNA for the CDR3: TGTGCCAGCAGCCGCTCCCCCGCGGGCTGGGAGGACGACACTGAAGCTTTCTTT. Protein: CASSRSPAGWEDDTEAFF.

The chain joins TRBV28 to TRBJ2-1; D not resolved. Deletions cut 3 bases from V and 8 bases from J, with 17 bases between. This CDR3 region has 15 residues. The germline V gene has CDR1 MDHEN and CDR2 SYDVKM. The CDR3 nucleotides read TGTGCCAGCAGTTTCCCGGCCCTAAAGATCCATGAGCAGTTCTTC. It specifies CASSFPALKIHEQFF. Full variable domain (missing parts from reference TRBV28 and TRBJ2-1): DVKVTQSSRYLVKRTGEKVFLECVQDMDHENMFWYRQDPGLGLRLIYFSYDVKMKEKGDIPEGYSVSREKKERFSLILESASTNQTSMYLCASSFPALKIHEQFFGPGTRLTVL.

This clonotype was counted between two and nine times. The rearrangement uses TRBV20-1 and TRBJ1-6, with 7 positions matching TRBD1. The CDR3 is 14 residues long. V lost 3 bases and J lost 7; bases outside the gene matches: 6. CDR1 is DFQATT, CDR2 SNEGSKA, per germline (reference sequence). The CDR3 loop reads CSARTGSGNSPLHF. DNA for the CDR3: TGCAGTGCTAGGACAGGGTCGGGGAATTCACCCCTCCACTTT.

This clonotype was picked up a small number of times. The CDR3 DNA sequence: TGTGCCAGCAGAGAGGGACACCTCTCTGGGGCCAACGTCCTGACTTTC. Translation gives CASREGHLSGANVLTF. The V gene is TRBV12-3 or TRBV12-4, the J gene TRBJ2-6, with TRBD1 as a possible D gene (6 bases). V was cut by 6 bases and J by 0 bases, with 12 bases left in between. This CDR3 has 16 amino acids.

The rearrangement joins TRBV12-3 or TRBV12-4 to TRBJ1-2; 7 nucleotides align to TRBD1. Unmatched junction bases numbered 7, after V lost 6 bases and J lost 0 bases. This CDR3 has 15 residues. This CDR3 is CASRQRTGTNYGYTF. The DNA of the CDR3 is TGTGCCAGCAGACAACGGACAGGCACTAACTATGGCTACACCTTC.

V is TRBV7-2 and J is TRBJ2-7; 8 bases agree with TRBD1. Germline assignment: CDR1 SGHTA and CDR2 FQGNSA. The CDR3 runs 15 residues. Trimming cost V 5 bases and J 7 bases; bases outside gene matches: 13. The CDR3 nucleotides are TGTGCCAGCAGCGGACCCGGGACAGGAGGGTGGGAGCAGTACTTC. It specifies CASSGPGTGGWEQYF.

This clonotype occurred once. V is TRBV7-2 and J is TRBJ1-2, with D perhaps matching TRBD1 (5 bases). The CDR3 contains 17 residues. V dropped 1 base and J dropped 3 bases, with 18 bases sitting between them. Germline V gene data show CDR1 as SGHTA and CDR2 as FQGNSA. The CDR3 region is CASSLGGGRQTHYGYTF. The DNA of the CDR3 is TGTGCCAGCAGCTTAGGCGGAGGACGACAGACCCACTATGGCTACACCTTC.

The chain links TRBV6-5 to TRBJ1-2; D possibly corresponds to TRBD1 (6 bases). CDR1 and CDR2 from the germline V gene are MNHEY and SVGAGI. The CDR3 loop spans 12 amino acids. The V end was cut by 7 bases, the J end by 8 bases, with 14 bases between. The CDR3 reads CASTRGRDGYTF. The CDR3, as DNA: TGTGCCAGCACCAGGGGCCGAGACGGCTACACCTTC.

This chain connects TRBV18 to TRBJ1-5, with unresolved D. The CDR3 runs 15 residues. Germline CDR1 and CDR2: KGHSH and LQKENI. Between the trimmed V and J ends, which lost 2 bases and 3 bases, there was a span of 11 bases. The CDR3 sequence: CASSPASGSNQPQHF. For the CDR3, the DNA is TGTGCCAGCTCACCAGCTTCAGGTTCCAATCAGCCCCAGCATTTT.

This chain's CDR3 is CASSLGGLAGGSGETQYF. The CDR3 DNA reads TGTGCCAGCAGCTTGGGTGGGCTAGCGGGGGGCTCCGGAGAGACCCAGTACTTC. The chain couples TRBV5-5 to TRBJ2-5; 11 nucleotides match TRBD2. Germline loops: CDR1 SGHKS, CDR2 YYEKEE (reference sequence). J lost 4 bases, V lost 0 bases, and 11 bases had no gene match. The CDR3 runs to 18 residues.

This clonotype has a handful of counts. This chain links TRBV6-5 with TRBJ1-1; a weak D match, TRBD1 (6 bases). V gave up 0 bases and J gave up 6 bases, with 14 bases separating them. This CDR3 has 15 amino acids. Per the germline V gene, CDR1 is MNHEY and CDR2 is SVGAGI. The CDR3 DNA is TGTGCCAGCAGTTACTCTCTGGGGGGGGCTCCTGAAGCTTTCTTT. Translation: CASSYSLGGAPEAFF.

This chain links TRBV10-3 with TRBJ1-2, with a possible D match to TRBD1 (6 bases). Trimming cost V 9 bases and J 4 bases, with 15 bases left between them. The CDR3 is made up of 13 amino acids. CDR1 is ENHRY, CDR2 SYGVKD, per germline. CDR3: CAIAGARGYGYTF. The CDR3 DNA sequence: TGTGCCATTGCAGGGGCGCGGGGCTATGGCTACACCTTC.

Note on this clonotype: One end of the junction fails to match germline, which may point to a read error. The V gene is TRBV4-3, the J gene TRBJ1-2; D not resolved. Germline CDR1 is LGHNA and CDR2 is YSLEER. There are 14 residues in the CDR3. CDR3 protein: CASSPGRIHYGYTF. The CDR3 DNA reads as TGCGCCAGCAGCCCGGGCAGAATTCACTATGGTTACACCTTC.

The genes are TRBV15 and TRBJ2-5; possibly TRBD2 for D (6 bases). V was shortened by 1 base and J by 11 bases, with 14 bases between the two germline ends. The germline V gene has CDR1 LNHNV and CDR2 YYDKDF (reference sequence). This CDR3 region has 13 residues. In DNA form, the CDR3 reads TGTGCCACCAGCAGAGGGGGGGTAAATGAGCAGTACTTC. Residues: CATSRGGVNEQYF.

The J gene is TRBJ2-3, the V gene TRBV7-2, with 10 bases that match TRBD2. V was pared by 1 base and J by 1 base, with 2 bases of the junction left unmatched. In germline, CDR1 is SGHTA, CDR2 FQGNSA. The CDR3 sequence is 16 residues long. CDR3 residues: CASSLVSGGGTDTQYF. DNA for the CDR3: TGTGCCAGCAGCTTAGTAAGCGGGGGGGGCACAGATACGCAGTATTTT.

The chain has TRBV20-1 and TRBJ1-1; D possibly corresponds to TRBD1 (5 bases). Germline loops: CDR1 DFQATT, CDR2 SNEGSKA (reference sequence). Trimming took off 5 bases at V and 3 bases at J, with 16 bases between the two ends. The CDR3 consists of 14 residues. This CDR3 is CSAPRGGGYTEAFF. The CDR3 DNA follows: TGCAGTGCTCCCCGTGGGGGGGGGTACACTGAAGCTTTCTTT.

Worth noting for this clonotype: One end of the junction varies from germline; a read error may be responsible. The chain is built from TRBV7-3 and TRBJ1-2; tentatively, D is TRBD1 (5 bases). Per the germline V gene, CDR1 is SGHTA and CDR2 is FQGTGA. CDR3 length: 13 amino acids. CDR3 DNA: TGTGCCAGCAGCGTAACCGGGACCTATGGCTACACCTTC. Protein: CASSVTGTYGYTF.